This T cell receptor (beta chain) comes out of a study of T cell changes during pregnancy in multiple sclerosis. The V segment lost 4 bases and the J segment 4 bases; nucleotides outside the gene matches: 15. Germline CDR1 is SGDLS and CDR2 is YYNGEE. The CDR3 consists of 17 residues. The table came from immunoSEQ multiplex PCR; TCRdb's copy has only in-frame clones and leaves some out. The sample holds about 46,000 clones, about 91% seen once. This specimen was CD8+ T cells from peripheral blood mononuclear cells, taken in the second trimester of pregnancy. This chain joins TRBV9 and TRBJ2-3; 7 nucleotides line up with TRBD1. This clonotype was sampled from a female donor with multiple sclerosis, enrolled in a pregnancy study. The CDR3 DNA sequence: TGTGCCAGCAGCCTTCGGAGGACAGGTTCCACCCCAGATACGCAGTATTTT. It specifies CASSLRRTGSTPDTQYF. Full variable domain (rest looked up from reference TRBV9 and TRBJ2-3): DSGVTQTPKHLITATGQRVTLRCSPRSGDLSVYWYQQSLDQGLQFLIQYYNGEERAKGNILERFSAQQFPDLHSELNLSSLELGDSALYFCASSLRRTGSTPDTQYFGPGTRLTVL.